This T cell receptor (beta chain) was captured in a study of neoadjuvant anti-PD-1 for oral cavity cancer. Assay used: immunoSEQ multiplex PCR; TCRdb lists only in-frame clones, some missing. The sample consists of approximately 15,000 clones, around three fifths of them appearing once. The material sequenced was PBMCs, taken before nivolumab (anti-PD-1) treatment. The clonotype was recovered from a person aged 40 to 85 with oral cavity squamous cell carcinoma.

The CDR3 protein is CASSLAGGAYEQYF. In nucleotides, the CDR3 is TGTGCCAGCAGTTTAGCGGGGGGGGCCTACGAGCAGTACTTC. The chain employs TRBV5-4 and TRBJ2-7; 11 positions agree with TRBD2. J was trimmed by 2 bases and V by 5 bases; bases with no gene match: 3. Germline V gene lookup returns CDR1 SGHNT and CDR2 YYREEE (reference sequence). The CDR3 runs to 14 residues.